This T cell receptor (beta chain) appears in the sequencing data of a study of blood T cell repertoires in COVID-19. Study details: Collection of acute and convalescent COVID-19 samples took place in the United States, Italy and Spain. T cells, B-cell-depleted T cells, or PBMCs provided the cDNA or gDNA that served as material.

Authors' processing steps: Amplified reference gene primers provided the basis for estimating nucleated cell counts. Repertoires were generated with immunoSEQ multiplex PCR, while TCRdb's copy carries only in-frame clones and drops some. The DNA gave D and trimming, while V, J and clone size come from that table. Altogether 55,000 to 75,000 clones are present, 65% to 85% being singletons, with the ten largest covering approximately 8.9%. While infection was still active, Seattle patients were enrolled and then followed longitudinally. This CDR3 contains 14 residues. The ends were cut back, 5 bases at V and 8 bases at J, with 18 bases in the middle. Germline V lookup: CDR1 MDHEN, CDR2 SYDVKM.

Sequencing was done on a sample of peripheral blood. V is TRBV28 and J is TRBJ1-2; tentative D call: TRBD1 (6 bases). The TCR originated in a man aged 80 or over with COVID-19, enrolled during active disease. As DNA, the CDR3 is TGTGCCAGCAGTATCTTCAGGGGACCGCGAGGCTACACCTTC. It is translated as CASSIFRGPRGYTF.